Presented here are 14 T cell receptor beta chains from one specimen sequenced in a study of shared clonotypes between healthy human individuals. This table comes from immunoSEQ multiplex PCR, and its TCRdb copy is limited to in-frame clones, with some not included. The table records 190,000 or so clones, over 50% of them present only once. Sequencing was carried out using memory CD4+ T cells sorted from blood. Indicated subset: CD45RA-negative fraction. These receptors were taken from a man aged 25 to 45 in good health.

The chain couples TRBV18 to TRBJ1-4, with a possible D match to TRBD1 (6 bases). The CDR3 totals 15 residues. The germline V and J ends were trimmed by 1 base and 2 bases, with 8 bases remaining between them. The germline CDR1 and CDR2 sequences are KGHSH and LQKENI. CDR3 sequence reads: CASSPRGQTNEKLFF. In DNA form, the CDR3 reads TGTGCCAGCTCACCACGGGGGCAGACTAATGAAAAACTGTTTTTT.

The chain has TRBV27 and TRBJ2-7; perhaps D is TRBD1 or TRBD2 (6 bases each). The CDR3 is made up of 16 amino acids. Trimming pared 6 bases from V and 2 bases from J, leaving 20 bases between. Per germline, CDR1 MNHEY and CDR2 SMNVEV (reference sequence). The CDR3 DNA follows: TGTGCCAGCAGGATCAACCCGGGGGCCCTCCCCTACGAGCAGTACTTC. It is translated as CASRINPGALPYEQYF.

On this clone itself: Relative to the germline gene, one junction end is altered; a read error may explain this. V usage is TRBV5-4 and J usage is TRBJ2-7; D is perhaps TRBD1 (6 bases). The CDR3 runs 13 residues. Germline CDR1 is SGHNT and CDR2 is YYREEE (reference sequence). The CDR3 protein is CASTLTGSTEQYF. The CDR3 coding sequence is TGTGCCAGCACCTTGACAGGTTCTACCGAGCAGTACTTC.

The chain links TRBV5-1 to TRBJ2-1; 12 bases match TRBD2. The junction had 2 bases not matched to a gene; V was cut back by 3 bases and J by 4 bases. The CDR3 runs 15 residues. Germline V gives CDR1 SGHRS, CDR2 YFSETQ. Here the CDR3 reads CASSSGTSGYNEQFF. CDR3 nucleotide sequence: TGCGCCAGCAGCTCTGGGACTAGCGGGTACAATGAGCAGTTCTTC.

This chain links TRBV29-1 with TRBJ1-2; D remains unclear. The germline gives CDR1 SQVTM, CDR2 ANQGSEA. The V and J ends lost 3 bases and 5 bases respectively, with 7 bases between them. The CDR3 covers 11 residues. CDR3 residues: CSVDMEYGYTF. The DNA of the CDR3 is TGCAGCGTTGACATGGAGTATGGCTACACCTTC.

This clone was picked up one time. The chain is built from TRBV6-1 and TRBJ2-2; the match to TRBD1 covers 10 bases. Per the germline V gene, CDR1 is MNHNS and CDR2 is SASEGT. V trimming: 7 bases; J trimming: 4 bases; junction bases outside the gene matches: 6. The CDR3 runs to 15 residues. For the CDR3, the DNA is TGTGCCAGCAACCCAGACAGGGGGCGCACCGGGGAGCTGTTTTTT. Its translation: CASNPDRGRTGELFF.

The rearrangement links TRBV11-3 to TRBJ2-1, with 8 bases aligning to TRBD2. The CDR3 has 14 amino acids. V shed 6 bases and J 5 bases; nucleotides not matched to a gene: 6. CDR1 is SGHNT, CDR2 YENEEA, per germline. Here the CDR3 DNA reads TGTGCCAGCAGTACGTCTAGCGGGCACAATGAGCAGTTCTTC. It codes for CASSTSSGHNEQFF.

The V gene is TRBV6-1, the J gene TRBJ1-5, with 7 bases identical to TRBD1. The CDR3 spans 13 residues. Germline V gene data show CDR1 as MNHNS and CDR2 as SASEGT. After removal of 8 bases from V and 5 bases from J, the junction contained 6 bases not matched to a gene. The CDR3: CASCRDSYQPQHF. The CDR3 coding sequence is TGTGCCAGCTGCCGGGACAGCTATCAGCCCCAGCATTTT.

The table lists this clone with a count of one. The chain joins TRBV11-2 to TRBJ1-2; TRBD1 agrees at 11 bases. The ends lost 1 base at V and 4 bases at J; junction bases unmatched: 5. The length of the CDR3 is 16 residues. Looked up from germline, CDR1 is SGHAT and CDR2 is FQNNGV. CDR3 in DNA: TGTGCCAGCAGCTTAGCCGGGACAGGGGGGGGCTATGGCTACACCTTC. Protein: CASSLAGTGGGYGYTF. The whole variable domain, filled in from reference TRBV11-2 and TRBJ1-2, reads EAGVAQSPRYKIIEKRQSVAFWCNPISGHATLYWYQQILGQGPKLLIQFQNNGVVDDSQLPKDRFSAERLKGVDSTLKIQPAKLEDSAVYLCASSLAGTGGGYGYTFGSGTRLTVV.

The chain uses TRBV2 and TRBJ2-5; D unresolved. CDR3 length: 13 residues. Looked up from germline, CDR1 is SNHLY and CDR2 is FYNNEI. V was clipped by 7 bases and J by 3 bases, with 12 bases between them. The CDR3 protein is CASKERQKETQYF. The CDR3 nucleotides read TGTGCCAGCAAAGAAAGGCAGAAAGAGACCCAGTACTTC.

The chain uses TRBV11-2 and TRBJ2-1; 7 bases map to TRBD2. This CDR3 has 13 amino acids. Looked up from germline, CDR1 is SGHAT and CDR2 is FQNNGV. After removal of 4 bases from V and 10 bases from J, the junction contained 7 bases not matched to a gene. The CDR3 DNA reads TGTGCCAGCAGCTCCGACACGGGAGGCGAGCAGTTCTTC. The encoded protein is CASSSDTGGEQFF.

In this sample, this clone turned up a few times. Other DNA sequences within the sample encode an identical CDR3. The rearrangement joins TRBV11-2 to TRBJ2-7; TRBD1 aligns across 9 bases. The germline CDR1 and CDR2 sequences are SGHAT and FQNNGV. The CDR3 is 15 residues long. V was pared by 5 bases and J by 6 bases, with 11 bases of the junction left unmatched. The CDR3 DNA is TGTGCCAGCAGCCTTGCAGGACAGGGGCAGGGCGAGCAGTACTTC. This sequence encodes CASSLAGQGQGEQYF. Filled out from reference TRBV11-2 and TRBJ2-7, the complete variable domain reads EAGVAQSPRYKIIEKRQSVAFWCNPISGHATLYWYQQILGQGPKLLIQFQNNGVVDDSQLPKDRFSAERLKGVDSTLKIQPAKLEDSAVYLCASSLAGQGQGEQYFGPGTRLTVT.

This clone was picked up one time. The CDR3 nucleotides read TGTGCCACCAGCAGAGATCGAATAAACACCATATATTTT. Protein product: CATSRDRINTIYF. The rearrangement joins TRBV15 to TRBJ1-3; no reliable D call. V was clipped by 0 bases and J by 6 bases, with 6 bases between them. The CDR3 covers 13 residues. CDR1 and CDR2 from the germline V gene are LNHNV and YYDKDF (reference sequence).

The rearrangement links TRBV2 to TRBJ2-6, with 10 bases lining up with TRBD2. V shed 10 bases, J shed 0 bases, and the junction held 3 bases outside the gene matches. From germline, CDR1 is SNHLY and CDR2 FYNNEI. The length of the CDR3 is 15 residues. CDR3 in amino acids: CAILAGSSGANVLTF. In DNA, the CDR3 is TGTGCCATACTAGCGGGGTCCTCTGGGGCCAACGTCCTGACTTTC.